This TCR beta chain stems from a study of cytomegalovirus exposure and HLA in healthy donors (dated by TCRdb to 2016 to 2017). General notes on the study: An earlier analysis of roughly 500 of the donors reported 276 Gb of sequence data and 95 million to 130 million unique TCR beta sequences obtained from around 190 million T cells. Donor age, sex, ethnicity and CMV serostatus were compiled together with the repertoire data. The study aimed to test whether cataloging public T cell receptors could reveal signatures of past pathogen exposure. All discovery cohort repertoires had been generated on a single sequencing platform. Using immunosequencing, the study profiled T cell repertoires from some 670 subjects and related those repertoires to cytomegalovirus serostatus. An earlier analysis of nearly 600 of the donors applied high-throughput TCR beta sequencing to assess whether each TCR beta V gene segment acted as functional or pseudogenic. Besides the first cohort of 666 subjects, a separate validation cohort made up of 120 different subjects was used. Both class I and class II loci were covered by HLA typing, at four-digit resolution. Of the 398 genotyped donors, around 81% fell in the genetic ancestry cluster associated with self-reported Caucasian donors. A later analysis re-analyzed previously published TCR beta repertoires from approximately 670 donors and added high-resolution HLA genotyping to study TCR occurrence patterns. Among 300 to 500 genotyped donors of the cohort, an average of about 220,000 unique TCR beta nucleotide sequences was sequenced per donor, of which about 18% were non-productive. A later genetic analysis used genome-wide SNP genotypes for 398 of the 666 donors, treating that subset as a discovery cohort. High-throughput TCR immunosequencing, statistical association of individual TCRs with disease status, and machine learning were combined to predict cytomegalovirus infection status. The number of donors typed differed by locus, with about 629-630 for A, B, C, DRB1 and DQB1, approximately 500 for DQA1, some 570 for DPA1, and 450 to 480 for DPB1. An early release that covered 640 HLA-typed donors contained about 300 gigabases of sequencing data and 75 million to 100 million unique TCR sequences. Roughly 5 DR-DQ haplotypes were handled as single units for association and clustering because linkage in the cohort was strong. Rather than drawing on any new phenotypic data, the later analysis identified candidate immune exposures from TCR beta sequences and the way those sequences occurred across donors. Broad study findings and their caveats: Seventeen rarely observed V segments, including chromosome 9 orphons, were excluded from the earlier analysis of approximately 500 of the donors because counts were too low. A later genetic analysis associated a missense DCLRE1C variant with V-gene and J-gene trimming of TCR beta chains, and an independent cohort replicated the association. In an earlier analysis of 587 of the donors, most TCR beta V segments appeared in productive rearrangements about 90% or about 30% of the time, broadly matching IMGT annotations. In a later analysis, HLA-associated TCR beta chains showed more clonal expansion and lower generation probabilities than non-associated chains that were equally common. A later analysis associated 16,951 TCR beta sequences with specific HLA alleles at a false discovery rate of 0.05. Correlated functional status among segregating V segments might be attributable to linkage disequilibrium, but an unknown experimental factor could not be ruled out. Because HLA typing was unavailable for some donors at each locus, only the typed subset was used in association tests. A cluster of highly shared sequence variants was judged likely to represent a technical artifact of the sequencing pipeline. Several of the top co-occurrence clusters appeared to be linked to parvovirus B19, influenza, CMV and Epstein-Barr virus, according to a later analysis. A further reported finding was that TCR beta sequences accurately predicted the HLA-A and HLA-B alleles for most subjects in the first cohort. The authors suggested that the approach could potentially be extended to other disease states and immunological phenotypes. Only TCR beta chains were sequenced in this cohort, and the absence of alpha or paired-chain data limited detectable features. Sequencing depth was assumed to be roughly uniform across donors in the presence/absence analyses, though that assumption may not hold. Three of the identified cytomegalovirus-associated TCR beta chains were confirmed in vitro to be specific for cytomegalovirus antigens. Most CMV-associated TCR beta chains appeared to be HLA-restricted in a later analysis, and the HLA associations seemed to be driven largely by CMV exposure. The study gave a list of about 160 TCR beta chains associated with cytomegalovirus. A later genetic analysis reported fewer N-insertions in productive TCRs among donors in an Asian-associated ancestry cluster than the roughly 690-donor mean. CMV serostatus was the only immune exposure information available for the cohort. Cytomegalovirus status was reported to be diagnosed by the classifier with high specificity and sensitivity in both the original and validation cohorts. In a later analysis, TCR association rates were found to vary across HLA loci, with the most associated TCRs seen for DRB1 alleles and the fewest for HLA-C alleles. While some public TCRs were present in many individuals, most TCR sequences turned up only very rarely across donors. Strong co-occurrence of HLA alleles, especially DR and DQ, made assigning TCR associations to individual alleles difficult. The 87-base-pair reads could not distinguish some IMGT-functional V segments, including TRBV6-2 and TRBV6-3, so those segments were excluded.

Taken from the germline V gene, the CDR1 and CDR2 loops are SNHLY and FYNNEI. A distance of 19 bases separates the germline ends of V and J, which lose 6 bases and 7 bases respectively. Counted from cysteine to phenylalanine, this CDR3 has 15 amino acids. Only the CDR3 part of the read is kept: 45 bases, read in frame from the first base. The cohort was made up of approximately 670 healthy bone marrow donors. At the time of sampling, every cohort member was nominally healthy, though immune exposures that went unrecorded were likely present. The donor was CMV seronegative and belonged to the group of 352 seronegative cohort members. Each donor provided a peripheral blood sample, and peripheral blood mononuclear cells were used for TCR beta sequencing. Genomic DNA was extracted from the blood cell samples with the Qiagen DNeasy Blood Extraction Kit. Notes on this clone: The antigen this receptor binds is unknown. No per-base quality is available; no much larger clone lies one base away.

The protocol used for the library was the immunoSEQ multiplex PCR assay. A mixture of 60 forward primers for TCR Vbeta segments and 13 reverse primers for TCR Jbeta segments was used in the multiplex PCR. Amplification of the CDR3 region of rearranged TCR beta genes was performed with a multiplex PCR assay on genomic DNA. The Illumina HiSeq System was used to sequence the amplified TCR beta libraries as 87-base-pair reads. Concerning the study's data processing: A later analysis tallied 75 million to 95 million unique TCR beta chains across the approximately 670 repertoires, and 10 million to 11 million of those chains were shared by two or more donors. Raw reads were error-corrected and collapsed into unique sequences by a nearest-neighbor algorithm in which closely related sequences were merged to remove PCR and sequencing errors. V, D and J gene segments were assigned by aligning CDR3 sequences to IMGT reference sequences. For a sequence to be retained, at least a six-nucleotide match to both a V gene segment and a J gene segment was required. A rearrangement was called productive if the CDR3 had no stop codons and remained in frame with V and J, and every other rearrangement was called non-productive. Following IMGT convention, CDR3 was defined as the stretch from the second conserved V-encoded cysteine up to the conserved J-encoded phenylalanine. Sequences without an unambiguous match to a single V gene segment were excluded from the earlier analysis of several hundred of the donors. In an earlier analysis of almost 600 of the donors, a V segment was called functional when productive rearrangements were above 56.7%, and segregating when the standard deviation between donors exceeded 5%. A statistical classification framework was built for diagnosing cytomegalovirus status from the catalog of TCR beta chain sequences. V and J gene assignment, in a later analysis, came from comparing TCR nucleotide sequences with IMGT/GENE-DB human TR gene sequences. In a later analysis, CDR3 sequences and most-parsimonious VDJ recombination scenarios were assigned using the TCRdist pipeline. A later analysis defined each TCR beta chain by its CDR3 amino acid sequence plus V-gene family, and excluded reads lacking a unique V-gene family. As a way to deal with suspected cross-contamination and a sequencing artifact, a later analysis dropped 450 to 600 nucleotide sequences that were highly shared and had low generation probability. A later analysis calculated a clonal expansion index for each public chain from normalized within-repertoire ranks of inferred template counts. In a later analysis, generation probabilities were computed using a VDJ recombination model fitted to out-of-frame rearrangements, and the results were checked against IGoR. In a later analysis, hypergeometric tests were used to score TCR-TCR, TCR-HLA and TCR-CMV co-occurrence, with a repertoire-size bias correction applied to TCR pairs. A later analysis estimated false discovery rates by permuting HLA or CMV assignments 20 times. A later analysis grouped co-occurring TCRs with DBSCAN, adding TCRdist sequence similarity when clustering within HLA-allele-positive subsets. Repertoires with fewer than 30,000 or more than 120,000 public chains were left out of co-occurrence clustering, as were roughly five repertoires with anomalous nucleotide sharing. This is the immuneACCESS table as TCRdb keeps it, with only in-frame sequences that have V and J called. A part of the clones is gone; compared with another copy, unresolved V genes explain less than half, and the rest is unexplained. For V, J and clone size, that table is used; D and trimming come from the DNA. The sample has around 97,000 clones on record, roughly 66% of them singletons. Around 3.5% of the sample comes from the top ten.

Material for sequencing was PBMCs. Recombination linked TRBV2 to TRBJ2-1, with the D gene call left open. This receptor was identified in a woman aged 50 to 65 in good health and CMV-seronegative. The DNA reads TGTGCCAGCAGGCTCCTCTCGGGTATTTTGAATGAGCAGTTCTTC. Translation gives CASRLLSGILNEQFF.